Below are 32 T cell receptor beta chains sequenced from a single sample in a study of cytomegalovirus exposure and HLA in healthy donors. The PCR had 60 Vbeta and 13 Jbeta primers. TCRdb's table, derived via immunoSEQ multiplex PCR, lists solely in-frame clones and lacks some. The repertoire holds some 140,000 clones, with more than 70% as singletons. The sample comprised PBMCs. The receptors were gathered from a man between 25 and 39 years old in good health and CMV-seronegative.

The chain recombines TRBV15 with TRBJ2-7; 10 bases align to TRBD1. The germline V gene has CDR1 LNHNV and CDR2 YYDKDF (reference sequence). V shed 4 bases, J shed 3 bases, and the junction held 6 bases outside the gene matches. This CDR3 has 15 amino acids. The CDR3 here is CATSKGGQGRYEQYF. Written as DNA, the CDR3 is TGTGCCACCAGCAAGGGGGGACAGGGGCGCTACGAGCAGTACTTC.

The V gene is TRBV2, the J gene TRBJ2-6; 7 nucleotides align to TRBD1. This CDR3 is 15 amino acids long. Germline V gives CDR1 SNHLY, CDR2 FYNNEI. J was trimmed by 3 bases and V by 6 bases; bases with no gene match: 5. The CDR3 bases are TGTGCCAGCAGAGCGACAGGGAATGGGGCCAACGTCCTGACTTTC. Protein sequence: CASRATGNGANVLTF.

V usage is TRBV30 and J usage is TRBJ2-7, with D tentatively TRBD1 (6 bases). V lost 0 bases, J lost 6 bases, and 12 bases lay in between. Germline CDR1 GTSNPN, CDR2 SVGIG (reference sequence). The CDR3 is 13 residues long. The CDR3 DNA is TGTGCCTGGAGTGTAAATCAGGACAGCGAGCAGTACTTC. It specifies CAWSVNQDSEQYF.

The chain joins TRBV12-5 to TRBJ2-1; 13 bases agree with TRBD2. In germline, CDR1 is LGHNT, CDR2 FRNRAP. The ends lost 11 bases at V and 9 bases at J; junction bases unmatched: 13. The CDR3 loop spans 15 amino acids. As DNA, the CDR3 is TGTGCTCCTCTCGGGAGTGGACTAGCGGGAGTTGAGCAGTTCTTC. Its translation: CAPLGSGLAGVEQFF. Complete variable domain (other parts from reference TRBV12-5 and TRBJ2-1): DARVTQTPRHKVTEMGQEVTMRCQPILGHNTVFWYRQTMMQGLELLAYFRNRAPLDDSGMPKDRFSAEMPDATLATLKIQPSEPRDSAVYFCAPLGSGLAGVEQFFGPGTRLTVL.

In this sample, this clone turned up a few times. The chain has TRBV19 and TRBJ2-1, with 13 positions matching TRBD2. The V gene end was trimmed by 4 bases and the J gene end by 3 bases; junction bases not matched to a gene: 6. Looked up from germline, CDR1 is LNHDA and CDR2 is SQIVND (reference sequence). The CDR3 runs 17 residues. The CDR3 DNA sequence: TGTGCCAGTAGTAGGACACTAGCGGGAGGGCTCTACAATGAGCAGTTCTTC. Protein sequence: CASSRTLAGGLYNEQFF.

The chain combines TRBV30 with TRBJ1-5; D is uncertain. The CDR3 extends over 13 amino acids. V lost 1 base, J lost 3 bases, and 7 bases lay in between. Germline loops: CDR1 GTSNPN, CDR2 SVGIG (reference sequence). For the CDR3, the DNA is TGTGCCTGGAGTGGTTCTCTCAATCAGCCCCAGCATTTT. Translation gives CAWSGSLNQPQHF. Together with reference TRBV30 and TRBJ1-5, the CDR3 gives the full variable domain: SQTIHQWPATLVQPVGSPLSLECTVEGTSNPNLYWYRQAAGRGLQLLFYSVGIGQISSEVPQNLSASRPQDRQFILSSKKLLLSDSGFYLCAWSGSLNQPQHFGDGTRLSIL.

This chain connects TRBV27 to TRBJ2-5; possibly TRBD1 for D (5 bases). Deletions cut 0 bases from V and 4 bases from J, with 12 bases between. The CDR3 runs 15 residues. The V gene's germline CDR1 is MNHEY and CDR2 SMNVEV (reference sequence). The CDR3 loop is CASSLSPGIPETQYF. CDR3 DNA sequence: TGTGCCAGCAGTTTATCCCCAGGGATCCCAGAGACCCAGTACTTC.

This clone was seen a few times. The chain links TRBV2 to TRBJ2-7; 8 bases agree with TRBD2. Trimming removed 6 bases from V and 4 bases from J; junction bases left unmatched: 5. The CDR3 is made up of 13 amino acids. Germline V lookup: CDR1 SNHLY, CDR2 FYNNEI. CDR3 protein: CASRPVAGYEQYF. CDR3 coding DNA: TGTGCCAGCAGGCCGGTAGCGGGATACGAGCAGTACTTC.

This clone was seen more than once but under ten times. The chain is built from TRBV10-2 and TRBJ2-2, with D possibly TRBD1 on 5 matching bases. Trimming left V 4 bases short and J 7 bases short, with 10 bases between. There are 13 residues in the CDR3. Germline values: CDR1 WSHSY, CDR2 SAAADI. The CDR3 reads CASSARANGELFF. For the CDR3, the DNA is TGCGCCAGCAGTGCCAGGGCTAACGGGGAGCTGTTTTTT.

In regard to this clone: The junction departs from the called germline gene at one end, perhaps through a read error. CDR3: CASSLRAGGLPHVSEQFF. CDR3 bases: TGTGCTAGCAGCTTACGAGCGGGAGGGCTCCCCCACGTTAGTGAGCAGTTCTTC. The chain couples TRBV7-7 to TRBJ2-1; 10 nucleotides align to TRBD2. The CDR3 is made up of 18 amino acids. Germline CDR1 reads SSHAT; CDR2 reads FNYEAQ (reference sequence).

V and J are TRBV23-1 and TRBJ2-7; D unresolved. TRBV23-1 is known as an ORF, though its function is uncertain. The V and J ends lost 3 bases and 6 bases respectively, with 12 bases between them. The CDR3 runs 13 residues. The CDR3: CASSQIAPCEQYF. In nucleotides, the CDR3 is TGCGCCAGCAGTCAGATAGCTCCTTGCGAGCAGTACTTC.

Written as DNA, the CDR3 is TGTGCCAGCAGTGTCCTGGGGGGGCACGGGGAGCTGTTTTTT. Encoded protein: CASSVLGGHGELFF. J is TRBJ2-2 and V is TRBV25-1, with D possibly matching TRBD2 (7 bases). The V gene's germline CDR1 is MGHDK and CDR2 SYGVNS. V shed 4 bases and J shed 7 bases, with 13 bases lying between them. The CDR3 consists of 14 residues.

This chain's CDR3 is CASSPRVFTGELFF. In nucleotides, the CDR3 is TGTGCCAGCAGCCCCCGGGTCTTCACCGGGGAGCTGTTTTTT. This rearrangement joins TRBV9 to TRBJ2-2; no clear D. This CDR3 spans 14 amino acids. The germline gives CDR1 SGDLS, CDR2 YYNGEE. The ends were cut back, 4 bases at V and 4 bases at J, with 11 bases in the middle.

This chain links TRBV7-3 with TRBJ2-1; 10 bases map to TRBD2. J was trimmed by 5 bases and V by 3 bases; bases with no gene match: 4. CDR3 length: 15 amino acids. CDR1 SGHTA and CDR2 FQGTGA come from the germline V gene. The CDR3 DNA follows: TGTGCCAGCAGCTTCTCTAGCGGGAGCCACAATGAGCAGTTCTTC. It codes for CASSFSSGSHNEQFF.

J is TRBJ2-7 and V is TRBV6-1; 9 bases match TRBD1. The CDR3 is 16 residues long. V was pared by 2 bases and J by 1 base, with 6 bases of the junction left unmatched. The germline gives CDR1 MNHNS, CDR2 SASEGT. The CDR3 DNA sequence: TGTGCCAGCAGTGAAAGAGGGACAGGGTTTTCCTACGAGCAGTACTTC. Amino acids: CASSERGTGFSYEQYF.

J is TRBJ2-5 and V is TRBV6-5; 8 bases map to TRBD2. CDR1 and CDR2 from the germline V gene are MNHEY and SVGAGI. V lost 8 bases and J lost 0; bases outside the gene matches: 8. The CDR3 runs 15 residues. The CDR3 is CASGRAGEYQETQYF. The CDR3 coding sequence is TGTGCCAGCGGTCGAGCGGGGGAGTACCAAGAGACCCAGTACTTC.

CDR3 DNA: TGTGCCAGCAGCCCAGGACTAGCGGGGCAGAGGCAGTACTTC. It specifies CASSPGLAGQRQYF. The chain employs TRBV6-5 and TRBJ2-7, with 12 bases aligning to TRBD2. Trimming cost V 6 bases and J 9 bases; bases outside gene matches: 9. Germline values: CDR1 MNHEY, CDR2 SVGAGI. The CDR3 spans 14 residues.

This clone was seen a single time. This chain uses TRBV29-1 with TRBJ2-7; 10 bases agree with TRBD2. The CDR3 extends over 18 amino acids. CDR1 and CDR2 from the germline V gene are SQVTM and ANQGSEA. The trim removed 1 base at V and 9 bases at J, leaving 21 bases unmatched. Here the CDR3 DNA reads TGCAGCGTTGAAGGTTGGCTAGCGGGAGCTCACTCACCCGTGGGGCAGTACTTC. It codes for CSVEGWLAGAHSPVGQYF.

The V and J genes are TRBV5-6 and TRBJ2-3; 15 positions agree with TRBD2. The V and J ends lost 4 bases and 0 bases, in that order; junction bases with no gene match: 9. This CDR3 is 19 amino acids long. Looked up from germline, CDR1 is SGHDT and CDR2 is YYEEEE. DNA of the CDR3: TGTGCCAGCAGCCCAGGACTAGCGGGAGGGCCCCCTAGCACAGATACGCAGTATTTT. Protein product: CASSPGLAGGPPSTDTQYF.

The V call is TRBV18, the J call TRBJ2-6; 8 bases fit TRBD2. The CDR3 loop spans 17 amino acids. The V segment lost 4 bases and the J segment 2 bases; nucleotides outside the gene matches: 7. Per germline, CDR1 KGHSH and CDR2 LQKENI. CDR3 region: CASSRNGAGAGANVLTF. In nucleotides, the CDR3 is TGTGCCAGCTCACGGAATGGAGCGGGGGCTGGGGCCAACGTCCTGACTTTC.

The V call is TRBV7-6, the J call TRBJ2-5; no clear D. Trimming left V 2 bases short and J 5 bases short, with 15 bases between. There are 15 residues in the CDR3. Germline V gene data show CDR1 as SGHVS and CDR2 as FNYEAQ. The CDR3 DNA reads TGTGCCAGCAGCTTAAACGTAATACTGGAGGAGACCCAGTACTTC. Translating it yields CASSLNVILEETQYF. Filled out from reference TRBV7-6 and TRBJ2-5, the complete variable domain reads GAGVSQSPRYKVTKRGQDVALRCDPISGHVSLYWYRQALGQGPEFLTYFNYEAQQDKSGLPNDRFSAERPEGSISTLTIQRTEQRDSAMYRCASSLNVILEETQYFGPGTRLLVL.

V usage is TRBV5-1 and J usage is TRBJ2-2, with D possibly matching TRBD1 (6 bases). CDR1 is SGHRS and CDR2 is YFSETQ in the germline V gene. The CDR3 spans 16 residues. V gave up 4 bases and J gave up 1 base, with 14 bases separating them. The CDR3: CASSPTGMGNTGELFF. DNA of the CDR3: TGCGCCAGCAGCCCAACAGGGATGGGGAACACCGGGGAGCTGTTTTTT.

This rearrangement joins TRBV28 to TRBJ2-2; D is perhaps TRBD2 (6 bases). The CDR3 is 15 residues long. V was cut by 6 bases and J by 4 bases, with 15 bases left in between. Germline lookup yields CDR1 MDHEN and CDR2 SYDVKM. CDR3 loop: CASRTAGTSTGELFF. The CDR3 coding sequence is TGTGCCAGCAGAACCGCGGGGACGTCCACCGGGGAGCTGTTTTTT.

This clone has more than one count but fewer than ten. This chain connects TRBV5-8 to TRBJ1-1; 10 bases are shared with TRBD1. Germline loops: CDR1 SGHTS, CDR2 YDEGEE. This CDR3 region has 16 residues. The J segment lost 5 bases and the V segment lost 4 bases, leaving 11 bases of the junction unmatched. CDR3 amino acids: CASSEPGQGTSTEAFF. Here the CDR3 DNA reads TGTGCCAGCAGCGAGCCGGGACAGGGGACCAGTACTGAAGCTTTCTTT. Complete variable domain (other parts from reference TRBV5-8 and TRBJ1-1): EAGVTQSPTHLIKTRGQQATLRCSPISGHTSVYWYQQALGLGLQFLLWYDEGEERNRGNFPPRFSGRQFPNYSSELNVNALELEDSALYLCASSEPGQGTSTEAFFGQGTRLTVV.

The CDR3 DNA reads TGCAGCGTCGATGCAGGGAAGGACACTGAAGCTTTCTTT. This sequence encodes CSVDAGKDTEAFF. The V gene is TRBV29-1, the J gene TRBJ1-1; D perhaps matches TRBD1 (5 bases). Trimming removed 6 bases from V and 3 bases from J, with 14 bases in between. Germline loops: CDR1 SQVTM, CDR2 ANQGSEA. The CDR3 runs to 13 residues. Full variable domain (remainder filled in from reference TRBV29-1 and TRBJ1-1): SAVISQKPSRDICQRGTSLTIQCQVDSQVTMMFWYRQQPGQSLTLIATANQGSEATYESGFVIDKFPISRPNLTFSTLTVSNMSPEDSSIYLCSVDAGKDTEAFFGQGTRLTVV.

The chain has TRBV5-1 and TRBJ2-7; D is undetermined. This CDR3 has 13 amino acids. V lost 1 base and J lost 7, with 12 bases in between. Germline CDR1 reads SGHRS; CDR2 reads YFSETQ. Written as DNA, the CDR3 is TGCGCCAGCAGCTTGCCCGGCGTCAGGGAGCAGTACTTC. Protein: CASSLPGVREQYF.

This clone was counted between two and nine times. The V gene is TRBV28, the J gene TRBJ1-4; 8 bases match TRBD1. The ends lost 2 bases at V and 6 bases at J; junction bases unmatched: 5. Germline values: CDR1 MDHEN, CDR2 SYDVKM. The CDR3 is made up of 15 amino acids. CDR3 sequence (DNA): TGTGCCAGCAGTTTAAGGCAGGGGGCTTATGAAAAACTGTTTTTT. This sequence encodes CASSLRQGAYEKLFF.

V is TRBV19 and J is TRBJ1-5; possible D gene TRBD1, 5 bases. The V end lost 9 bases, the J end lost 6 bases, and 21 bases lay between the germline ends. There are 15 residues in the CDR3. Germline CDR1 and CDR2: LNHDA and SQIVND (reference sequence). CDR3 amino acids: CARKSSGGEGQPQHF. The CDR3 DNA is TGTGCCAGGAAGTCGTCCGGGGGGGAAGGTCAGCCCCAGCATTTT.

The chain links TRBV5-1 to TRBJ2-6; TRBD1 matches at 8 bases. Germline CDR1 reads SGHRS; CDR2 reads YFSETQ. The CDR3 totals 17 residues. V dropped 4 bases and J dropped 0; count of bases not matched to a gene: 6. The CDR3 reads CASSHRQGTSGANVLTF. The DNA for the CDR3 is TGCGCCAGCAGCCATCGACAGGGGACCTCTGGGGCCAACGTCCTGACTTTC.

The DNA for the CDR3 is TGCGCCAGCAGCTCAGGACTACCGAGAGATACGCAGTATTTT. Protein: CASSSGLPRDTQYF. The chain carries TRBV5-1 and TRBJ2-3, with TRBD2 as a possible D gene (6 bases). V was pared by 3 bases and J by 5 bases, with 13 bases between. From germline, CDR1 is SGHRS and CDR2 YFSETQ. The CDR3 loop spans 14 amino acids.

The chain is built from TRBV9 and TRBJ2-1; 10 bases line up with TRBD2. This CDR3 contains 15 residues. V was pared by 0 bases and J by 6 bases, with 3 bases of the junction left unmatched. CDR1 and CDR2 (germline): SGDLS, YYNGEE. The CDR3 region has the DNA TGTGCCAGCAGCGTAGGACTAGCGGGTGTCAATGAGCAGTTCTTC. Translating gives CASSVGLAGVNEQFF.

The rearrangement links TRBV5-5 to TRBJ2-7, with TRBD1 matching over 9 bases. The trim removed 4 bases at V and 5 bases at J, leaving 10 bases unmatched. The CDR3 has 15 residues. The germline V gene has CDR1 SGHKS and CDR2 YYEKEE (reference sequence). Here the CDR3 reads CASSHWAGTGNEQYF. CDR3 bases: TGTGCCAGCAGCCACTGGGCAGGGACAGGGAACGAGCAGTACTTC.